This is a list of T cell receptor beta chains from one sample in a study of control samples from healthy donors and cancer patients. Method: immunoSEQ multiplex PCR; TCRdb's copy keeps in-frame clones and lacks some. Of 94,000 or so clones listed, roughly 84% are singletons. Sample: PBMCs. Receptor source: a man in his 70s with lung cancer. Each CDR3 is given with its conserved first and last residue. A D gene is named only where the DNA matches it firmly. The size of a clone is reported for some rows only, either as once, few or many, or as a class for expanded clones.

j_call: TRBJ2-4; v_call: TRBV11-2; clone_size: .; d_call: .; cdr3_nt: TGTGCCAGCAGCCCCGGGGAGAACATTCAGTACTTC; cdr3_aa: CASSPGENIQYF
j_call: TRBJ2-2; v_call: TRBV12-5; clone_size: .; d_call: .; cdr3_nt: TGTGCTAGTGGTTTGGAATTTACCGGGGAGCTGTTTTTT; cdr3_aa: CASGLEFTGELFF
j_call: TRBJ1-4; v_call: TRBV4-2; clone_size: .; d_call: TRBD1; cdr3_nt: TGTGCCAGCAGCCAAGCGATTCGGGCAGGGGGCGCGGAGGAAAAACTGTTTTTT; cdr3_aa: CASSQAIRAGGAEEKLFF
j_call: TRBJ2-7; v_call: TRBV11-2; clone_size: .; d_call: .; cdr3_nt: TGTGCCAGCAGCTTAGGCGCAGGGTCCTACGAGCAGTACTTC; cdr3_aa: CASSLGAGSYEQYF
j_call: TRBJ1-1; v_call: TRBV6-5; clone_size: .; d_call: .; cdr3_nt: TGTGCCAGCAGTTACAGACAGAACACTGAAGCTTTCTTT; cdr3_aa: CASSYRQNTEAFF
j_call: TRBJ2-3; v_call: TRBV5-5; clone_size: .; d_call: .; cdr3_nt: TGTGCCAGCAGCTTGGGGACTTCAGATACGCAGTATTTT; cdr3_aa: CASSLGTSDTQYF
j_call: TRBJ2-1; v_call: TRBV28; clone_size: .; d_call: TRBD2; cdr3_nt: TGTGCCAGCAGTTTAACTAGCGGGGGGAACAATGAGCAGTTCTTC; cdr3_aa: CASSLTSGGNNEQFF
j_call: TRBJ1-1; v_call: TRBV10-1; clone_size: .; d_call: .; cdr3_nt: TGCGCCAGCAGCCCCCGGGGTGGCACTGAAGCTTTCTTT; cdr3_aa: CASSPRGGTEAFF
j_call: TRBJ1-1; v_call: TRBV5-1; clone_size: .; d_call: .; cdr3_nt: TGCGCCAGCAGCCCCTTTGCCGGGGACGCCCTTTCGATCACTGAAGCTTTCTTT; cdr3_aa: CASSPFAGDALSITEAFF
j_call: TRBJ2-1; v_call: TRBV11-2; clone_size: .; d_call: TRBD1; cdr3_nt: TGTGCCAGCAGCTTGACTAGGACAGGGAGGAATGAGCAGTTCTTC; cdr3_aa: CASSLTRTGRNEQFF
j_call: TRBJ2-3; v_call: TRBV7-3; clone_size: .; d_call: TRBD2; cdr3_nt: TGTGCCAGCAGCGCTTCTAGCGGGCGCACAGATACGCAGTATTTT; cdr3_aa: CASSASSGRTDTQYF
j_call: TRBJ2-1; v_call: TRBV6-5; clone_size: .; d_call: TRBD1; cdr3_nt: TGTGCCAGCAGTCCCGGGACGGGCAGGGGGAATGAGCAGTTCTTC; cdr3_aa: CASSPGTGRGNEQFF
j_call: TRBJ2-7; v_call: TRBV7-2; clone_size: .; d_call: TRBD1; cdr3_nt: TGTGCCAGCAGCGAACAGGGGAACTACGAGCAGTACTTC; cdr3_aa: CASSEQGNYEQYF
j_call: TRBJ2-1; v_call: TRBV19; clone_size: .; d_call: TRBD2; cdr3_nt: TGTGCCAGTAGTATAGGGACTAGCTACAATGAGCAGTTCTTC; cdr3_aa: CASSIGTSYNEQFF
j_call: TRBJ1-2; v_call: TRBV16; clone_size: large; d_call: .; cdr3_nt: TGTGCCAGCAGCCAATCCAGGACAGCCTATGGCTACACCTTC; cdr3_aa: CASSQSRTAYGYTF
j_call: TRBJ2-2; v_call: TRBV19; clone_size: few; d_call: TRBD2; cdr3_nt: TGTGCCAGTAGTAGCCCGGGACTAAGCGGGGAGCTGTTTTTT; cdr3_aa: CASSSPGLSGELFF
j_call: TRBJ2-3; v_call: TRBV11-2; clone_size: .; d_call: .; cdr3_nt: TGTGCCAGCAGCCTAATCACATGGCGGGGTGAGAGTACGCAGTATTTT; cdr3_aa: CASSLITWRGESTQYF
j_call: TRBJ1-4; v_call: TRBV6-5; clone_size: .; d_call: .; cdr3_nt: TGTGCCAGCAGTTACGGACCGAACGGTGCAAATGAAAAACTGTTTTTT; cdr3_aa: CASSYGPNGANEKLFF
j_call: TRBJ1-1; v_call: TRBV10-1; clone_size: .; d_call: .; cdr3_nt: TGCGCCAGCAGTGCGAAAGTTGGAACTGAAGCTTTCTTT; cdr3_aa: CASSAKVGTEAFF
j_call: TRBJ1-3; v_call: TRBV6-5; clone_size: .; d_call: .; cdr3_nt: TGTGCCAGCAGTTACTCGGCACGTCCAACGGGAAACACCATATATTTT; cdr3_aa: CASSYSARPTGNTIYF
j_call: TRBJ2-3; v_call: TRBV7-2; clone_size: .; d_call: .; cdr3_nt: TGTGCCAGCAGCTTATCGGGGGCACGGTCCGATACGCAGTATTTT; cdr3_aa: CASSLSGARSDTQYF
j_call: TRBJ1-2; v_call: TRBV9; clone_size: once; d_call: .; cdr3_nt: TGTGCCAGCAGCGGTTTGGCCAACTATGGCTACACCTTC; cdr3_aa: CASSGLANYGYTF
j_call: TRBJ1-2; v_call: TRBV25-1; clone_size: .; d_call: .; cdr3_nt: TGTGCCAGCAGTGAGCCCTCCGACTGGGGTGGGGGTGGCTACACCTTC; cdr3_aa: CASSEPSDWGGGGYTF
j_call: TRBJ2-7; v_call: TRBV2; clone_size: .; d_call: .; cdr3_nt: TGTGCCAGCAGTGAAAACAGGGGGGGGTACGAGCAGTACTTC; cdr3_aa: CASSENRGGYEQYF
j_call: TRBJ2-7; v_call: TRBV10-3; clone_size: .; d_call: TRBD1; cdr3_nt: TGTGCCATCAGTGCGAAGTTACCGATCCGGGACAGATCGGCCGAGCAGTACTTC; cdr3_aa: CAISAKLPIRDRSAEQYF
j_call: TRBJ1-2; v_call: TRBV25-1; clone_size: .; d_call: TRBD1; cdr3_nt: TGTGCCAGCAGTGAGGGACAGGGGACCTATGGCTACACCTTC; cdr3_aa: CASSEGQGTYGYTF
j_call: TRBJ1-1; v_call: TRBV4-3; clone_size: .; d_call: .; cdr3_nt: TGCGCCAGCAGCCTCATAGGGCATGAAGCTTTCTTT; cdr3_aa: CASSLIGHEAFF
j_call: TRBJ2-1; v_call: TRBV5-1; clone_size: .; d_call: TRBD2; cdr3_nt: TGCGCCAGCAGCCTGCGCGGGGGGCTCTGGGATGAGCAGTTCTTC; cdr3_aa: CASSLRGGLWDEQFF
j_call: TRBJ2-3; v_call: TRBV2; clone_size: .; d_call: TRBD2; cdr3_nt: TGTGCCAGCAGGAGGACTAGCGGGGGGGCAGATACGCAGTATTTT; cdr3_aa: CASRRTSGGADTQYF
j_call: TRBJ2-7; v_call: TRBV7-2; clone_size: .; d_call: .; cdr3_nt: TGTGCCAGCAGCCTTGGGGCCGCGCACGAGCAGTACTTC; cdr3_aa: CASSLGAAHEQYF
j_call: TRBJ2-6; v_call: TRBV14; clone_size: .; d_call: TRBD1; cdr3_nt: TGTGCCAGCAGAGCCGGACAGGGCCTCTCTGGGGCCAACGTCCTGACTTTC; cdr3_aa: CASRAGQGLSGANVLTF
j_call: TRBJ1-5; v_call: TRBV5-6; clone_size: .; d_call: TRBD1; cdr3_nt: TGTGCCAGCAGCCAGGGACAGGGCAATCAGCCCCAGCATTTT; cdr3_aa: CASSQGQGNQPQHF
j_call: TRBJ2-1; v_call: TRBV18; clone_size: .; d_call: .; cdr3_nt: TGTGCCAGCTCACCAGGAGGGGACGAGCAGTTCTTC; cdr3_aa: CASSPGGDEQFF
j_call: TRBJ2-2; v_call: TRBV3-1/TRBV3-2; clone_size: .; d_call: .; cdr3_nt: TGTGCCAGCAGCCAAGATCATCAGGGCACGAACACCGGGGAGCTGTTTTTT; cdr3_aa: CASSQDHQGTNTGELFF
j_call: TRBJ1-6; v_call: TRBV5-4; clone_size: .; d_call: TRBD1; cdr3_nt: TGTGCCTCTAACTCCCGGGACAGGGATAATTCACCCCTCCACTTT; cdr3_aa: CASNSRDRDNSPLHF
j_call: TRBJ2-7; v_call: TRBV18; clone_size: .; d_call: .; cdr3_nt: TGTGCCAGCTCACTCGGACAGAATTCCTACGAGCAGTACTTC; cdr3_aa: CASSLGQNSYEQYF
j_call: TRBJ1-3; v_call: TRBV15; clone_size: once; d_call: TRBD1; cdr3_nt: TGTGCCACCAGCAGAGATCGACAGGGCTCTGGAAACACCATATATTTT; cdr3_aa: CATSRDRQGSGNTIYF
j_call: TRBJ1-1; v_call: TRBV11-2; clone_size: .; d_call: TRBD1; cdr3_nt: TGTGCCAGCAGCTTAGCGGGACAGTTGAACACTGAAGCTTTCTTT; cdr3_aa: CASSLAGQLNTEAFF
j_call: TRBJ2-3; v_call: TRBV5-4; clone_size: .; d_call: .; cdr3_nt: TGTGCCAGCAGCTTGCGGGATAGGACAGATACGCAGTATTTT; cdr3_aa: CASSLRDRTDTQYF
j_call: TRBJ2-3; v_call: TRBV12-3/TRBV12-4; clone_size: .; d_call: .; cdr3_nt: TGTGCCAGCAGCCGTTATCCCGATACGCAGTATTTT; cdr3_aa: CASSRYPDTQYF
j_call: TRBJ1-4; v_call: TRBV3-1/TRBV3-2; clone_size: .; d_call: .; cdr3_nt: TGTGCCAGCAGCCGAAAGGGACCGGGTGAAAAACTGTTTTTT; cdr3_aa: CASSRKGPGEKLFF
j_call: TRBJ2-3; v_call: TRBV11-2; clone_size: .; d_call: .; cdr3_nt: TGTGCCAGCAGGGACTTGTTGGGGTTAGATACGCAGTATTTT; cdr3_aa: CASRDLLGLDTQYF
j_call: TRBJ1-6; v_call: TRBV19; clone_size: .; d_call: .; cdr3_nt: TGTGCCAGTAGCACGGACGGGGGCGGCTCCTATAATTCACCCCTCCACTTT; cdr3_aa: CASSTDGGGSYNSPLHF
j_call: TRBJ2-7; v_call: TRBV5-4; clone_size: .; d_call: TRBD2; cdr3_nt: TGTGCCAGCAGCTTGGGACTAGCTATCGACGAGCAGTACTTC; cdr3_aa: CASSLGLAIDEQYF
j_call: TRBJ2-7; v_call: TRBV18; clone_size: .; d_call: .; cdr3_nt: TGTGCCAGCTCACCAACAGGCCGGGGCGAGCAGTACTTC; cdr3_aa: CASSPTGRGEQYF
j_call: TRBJ1-2; v_call: TRBV6-6; clone_size: .; d_call: .; cdr3_nt: TGTGCCAGCAACCAATCTCCGGGCCAGCATGGCTACACCTTC; cdr3_aa: CASNQSPGQHGYTF
j_call: TRBJ1-2; v_call: TRBV6-4; clone_size: .; d_call: TRBD1; cdr3_nt: TGTGCCAGCAGTGCCGCACTCGGACAGGGGCCAGGTTACTATGGCTACACCTTC; cdr3_aa: CASSAALGQGPGYYGYTF
j_call: TRBJ2-7; v_call: TRBV21-1; clone_size: once; d_call: .; cdr3_nt: TGTGCCAGCAGCATAACCACGGGCTTAGGCTACGAGCAGTACTTC; cdr3_aa: CASSITTGLGYEQYF
j_call: TRBJ2-3; v_call: TRBV5-4; clone_size: .; d_call: .; cdr3_nt: TGTGCCAGCAGCCTGGGAGTAGGGTGGCAGTATTTT; cdr3_aa: CASSLGVGWQYF
j_call: TRBJ1-5; v_call: TRBV6-4; clone_size: once; d_call: .; cdr3_nt: TGTGCCAGCAGTGACTCGCTGGGGGGAAACAATCAGCCCCAGCATTTT; cdr3_aa: CASSDSLGGNNQPQHF
j_call: TRBJ2-7; v_call: TRBV6-5; clone_size: few; d_call: .; cdr3_nt: TGTGCCAGCAGTATAGGGAGTGTGGGCACCTACGAGCAGTACTTC; cdr3_aa: CASSIGSVGTYEQYF
j_call: TRBJ2-2; v_call: TRBV3-1/TRBV3-2; clone_size: .; d_call: .; cdr3_nt: TGTGCCAGCAGCCAAGATCATTTTGAGGGGGGTGCAAACACCGGGGAGCTGTTTTTT; cdr3_aa: CASSQDHFEGGANTGELFF
j_call: TRBJ1-1; v_call: TRBV28; clone_size: .; d_call: .; cdr3_nt: TGTGCCAGCGGCGGGGGGCTAAACTTCAGGGGAGGATCGGACACTGAAGCTTTCTTT; cdr3_aa: CASGGGLNFRGGSDTEAFF
j_call: TRBJ2-6; v_call: TRBV5-1; clone_size: .; d_call: .; cdr3_nt: TGCGCCAGCAGCGGGGGCTTCAGCCCTGGGGCCAACGTCCTGACTTTC; cdr3_aa: CASSGGFSPGANVLTF
j_call: TRBJ2-7; v_call: TRBV6-6; clone_size: .; d_call: TRBD1; cdr3_nt: TGTGCCACCGGCGGACAGGGGGCATCCTACGAGCAGTACTTC; cdr3_aa: CATGGQGASYEQYF
j_call: TRBJ2-3; v_call: TRBV6-5; clone_size: .; d_call: .; cdr3_nt: TGTGCCAGCAGAAGACTAGAAAGAACCGATACGCAGTATTTT; cdr3_aa: CASRRLERTDTQYF
j_call: TRBJ1-6; v_call: TRBV4-2; clone_size: .; d_call: .; cdr3_nt: TGTGCCAGCAGCCAAAGGCAGGGAATGTTGCAAGACTCACCCCTCCACTTT; cdr3_aa: CASSQRQGMLQDSPLHF
j_call: TRBJ2-1; v_call: TRBV7-6; clone_size: .; d_call: .; cdr3_nt: TGTGCCAGCAGCCGCCGGGGGACGGCCTACAATGAGCAGTTCTTC; cdr3_aa: CASSRRGTAYNEQFF
j_call: TRBJ2-3; v_call: TRBV5-1; clone_size: once; d_call: .; cdr3_nt: TGCGCCAGCAGCTTGGGTATGAAAACAGATACGCAGTATTTT; cdr3_aa: CASSLGMKTDTQYF